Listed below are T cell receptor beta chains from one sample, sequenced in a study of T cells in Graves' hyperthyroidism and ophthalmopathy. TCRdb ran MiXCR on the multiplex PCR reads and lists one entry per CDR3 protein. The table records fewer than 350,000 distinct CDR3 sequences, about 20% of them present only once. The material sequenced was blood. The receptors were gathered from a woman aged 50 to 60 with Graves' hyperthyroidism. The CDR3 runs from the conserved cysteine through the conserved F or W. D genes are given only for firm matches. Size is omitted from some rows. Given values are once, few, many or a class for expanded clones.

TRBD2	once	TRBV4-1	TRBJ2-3	TGCGCCAGCAGCCAAACTAGCGGGGGCCGGGGAGATACGCAGTATTTT	CASSQTSGGRGDTQYF
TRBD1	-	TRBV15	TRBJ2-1	TGTGCCACCAGCAGAGAAGGGACAGGGGCGAATGAGCAGTTCTTC	CATSREGTGANEQFF
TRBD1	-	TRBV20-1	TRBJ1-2	TGCAGTGCTAGAGGCAGGGGGCTTTCTGGCTACACCTTC	CSARGRGLSGYTF
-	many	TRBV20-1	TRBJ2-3	TGCAGTGCTAGAGATTGGGGGAGACCAGATACGCAGTATTTT	CSARDWGRPDTQYF
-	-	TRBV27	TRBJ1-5	TGTGCCGGCAGACCCGGGGCTTTCAATCAGCCCCAGCATTTT	CAGRPGAFNQPQHF
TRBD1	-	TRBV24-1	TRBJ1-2	TGTGCCACCAGTGGAAGGGACAGGGAATATGGCTACACCTTC	CATSGRDREYGYTF
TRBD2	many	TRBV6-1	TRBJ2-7	TGTGCCAGCAGTGCTTCGACTAGCGGGAGGAGGTACGAGCAGTACTTC	CASSASTSGRRYEQYF
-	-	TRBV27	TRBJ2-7	TGTGCCAGCAGTTGGGGGGTTGAGCAGTACTTC	CASSWGVEQYF
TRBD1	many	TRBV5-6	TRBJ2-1	TGTGCCAGCAGCTTGAGGGGACAGGGTTACAATGAGCAGTTCTTC	CASSLRGQGYNEQFF
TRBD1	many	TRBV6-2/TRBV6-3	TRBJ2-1	TGTGCCAGCAGCTTCCGGGGACAGGGCGGCAATGAGCAGTTCTTC	CASSFRGQGGNEQFF
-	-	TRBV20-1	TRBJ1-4	TGCAGTGCTAGAGATTTACAGGGTGATGAAAAACTGTTTTTT	CSARDLQGDEKLFF
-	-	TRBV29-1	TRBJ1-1	TGCAGCGTTGACAGGGATATGAACACTGAAGCTTTCTTT	CSVDRDMNTEAFF
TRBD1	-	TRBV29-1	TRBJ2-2	TGCAGCGTTGAAAAACCTCGGACAGGGAACACCGGGGAGCTGTTTTTT	CSVEKPRTGNTGELFF
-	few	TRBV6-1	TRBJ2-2	TGTGCCAGCAGTCTCTTCACCGGGGAGCTGTTTTTT	CASSLFTGELFF
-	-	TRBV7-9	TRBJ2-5	TGTGCCAGCGGCACGCAGGAAGAGACCCAGTACTTC	CASGTQEETQYF
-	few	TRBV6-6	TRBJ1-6	TGTGCCAGCACTTACTGGGCGAGTAATTCACCCCTCCACTTT	CASTYWASNSPLHF
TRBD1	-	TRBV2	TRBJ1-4	TGTGCCAGCAGGGGGGACAGGGACGAAAAACTGTTTTTT	CASRGDRDEKLFF
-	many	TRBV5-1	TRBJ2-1	TGCGCCAGCAGCTTGGAACCGCAGGGTCCCTACAATGAGCAGTTCTTC	CASSLEPQGPYNEQFF
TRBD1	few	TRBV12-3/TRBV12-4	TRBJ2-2	TGTGCCAGCGGACAGGGCGTCACCGGGGAGCTGTTTTTT	CASGQGVTGELFF
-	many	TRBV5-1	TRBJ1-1	TGCGCCAGCAGCTTGCAGGCAGGGAACACTGAAGCTTTCTTT	CASSLQAGNTEAFF
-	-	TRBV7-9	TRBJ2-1	TGTGCCAGCAGCCAGGGGGGAGCCTACAATGAGCAGTTCTTC	CASSQGGAYNEQFF
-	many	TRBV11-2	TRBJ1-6	TGTGCCAGCAGAGACGGGGTGGCAAATTCACCCCTCCACTTT	CASRDGVANSPLHF
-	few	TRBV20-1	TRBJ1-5	TGCAGTGCTAGTCTATGGGATCAGCCCCAGCATTTT	CSASLWDQPQHF
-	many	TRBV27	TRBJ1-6	TGTGCCAGCAGTTTCCTCCGGGAGCTACCTAATAATTCACCCCTCCACTTT	CASSFLRELPNNSPLHF
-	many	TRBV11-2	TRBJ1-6	TGTGCCAGCAGCTTAGGGGGACACCTAGATAATTCACCCCTCCACTTT	CASSLGGHLDNSPLHF
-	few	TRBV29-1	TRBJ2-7	TGCAGCGCCCTAGCGATACATATTGGCGAGCAGTACTTC	CSALAIHIGEQYF
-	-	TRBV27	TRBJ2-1	TGTGCCAGCAGTTTAGGGGGGCTTACCTACAATGAGCAGTTCTTC	CASSLGGLTYNEQFF
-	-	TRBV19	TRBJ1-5	TGTGCCAGTAGTGGGATACAGGGTTTGGCCCAGCATTTT	CASSGIQGLAQHF
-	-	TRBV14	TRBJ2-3	TGTGCCAGCAGCCAAGACAACGGTTTTTTCACAGATACGCAGTATTTT	CASSQDNGFFTDTQYF
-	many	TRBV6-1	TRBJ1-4	TGTGCCAGCAGTTATGTGGGCGGGGATGAAAAACTGTTTTTT	CASSYVGGDEKLFF
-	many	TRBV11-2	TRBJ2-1	TGTGCCAGCAGCTTAGTACTCAATGAGCAGTTCTTC	CASSLVLNEQFF
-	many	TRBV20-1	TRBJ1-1	TGCAGTGCTAGTTTGGCAACTGGGGCTTTCTTT	CSASLATGAFF
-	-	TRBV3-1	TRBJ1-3	TGTGCCAGCAGCCGCCTCGGGACTTCTGGAAACACCATATATTTT	CASSRLGTSGNTIYF
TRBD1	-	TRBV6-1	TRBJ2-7	TGTGCCAGCAGGCGACAGGGGGAATTGTTCTCCCCCCCTCGAGAGCAGTACTTC	CASRRQGELFSPPREQYF